This entry lists 30 T cell receptor beta chains sequenced from one sample in a study of blood T cell repertoires in COVID-19. Data came from immunoSEQ multiplex PCR; TCRdb stores just in-frame clones and leaves some out. The sample includes approximately 190,000 clones, roughly 80% seen only once; the top ten take 4.5% to 5.5%. The sample comprised peripheral blood. The receptors stem from a woman in her twenties or thirties with acute or convalescent COVID-19.

The chain combines TRBV12-2 with TRBJ1-5. TRBV12-2 is reported as a pseudogene. The CDR3 spans 18 residues. This chain's CDR3 is CASRFGAGGLQHNQPQHF. CDR3 nucleotide sequence: TGTGCAAGTCGCTTCGGGGCGGGGGGGCTTCAGCACAATCAGCCCCAGCATTTT.

This clone was counted between two and nine times. The gene calls are TRBV3-1 (or the pseudogene TRBV3-2) and TRBJ1-4, with 9 positions matching TRBD1. The CDR3 length is 15 residues. Germline lookup yields CDR1 LGHDT and CDR2 YNNKEL (reference sequence). The J segment lost 8 bases and the V segment lost 1 base, leaving 5 bases of the junction unmatched. The CDR3 region has the DNA TGTGCCAGCAGCCAAGCGACAGGGGGTTGGGAAAAACTGTTTTTT. This encodes CASSQATGGWEKLFF.

The chain combines TRBV9 with TRBJ2-7; 9 positions agree with TRBD1. The J segment lost 3 bases and the V segment lost 0 bases, leaving 7 bases of the junction unmatched. Germline CDR1 SGDLS, CDR2 YYNGEE. This CDR3 spans 16 amino acids. In DNA form, the CDR3 reads TGTGCCAGCAGCGTAGACCTCGGGACAGGGAACTACGAGCAGTACTTC. This encodes CASSVDLGTGNYEQYF.

This chain joins TRBV7-2 and TRBJ2-2, with 9 bases that match TRBD1. Trimming removed 5 bases from V and 5 bases from J; junction bases left unmatched: 6. The CDR3 consists of 15 residues. CDR1 is SGHTA and CDR2 is FQGNSA in the germline V gene. In DNA, the CDR3 is TGTGCCAGCAGCAATCGACAGGGGGGGACCGGGGAGCTGTTTTTT. It specifies CASSNRQGGTGELFF. The whole variable domain, remainder taken from reference TRBV7-2 and TRBJ2-2, is GAGVSQSPSNKVTEKGKDVELRCDPISGHTALYWYRQSLGQGLEFLIYFQGNSAPDKSGLPSDRFSAERTGGSVSTLTIQRTQQEDSAVYLCASSNRQGGTGELFFGEGSRLTVL.

The chain has TRBV6-2 or TRBV6-3 and TRBJ1-1; D possibly corresponds to TRBD1 (6 bases). Germline values: CDR1 MNHEY, CDR2 SVGEGT. V was clipped by 6 bases and J by 5 bases, with 22 bases between them. This CDR3 has 16 residues. The CDR3 loop reads CASSRHSRGVETEAFF. CDR3 bases: TGTGCCAGCAGCCGTCATAGCAGGGGAGTAGAGACTGAAGCTTTCTTT.

This clone was recorded once. The chain recombines TRBV7-9 with TRBJ1-4; TRBD1 matches 9 bases. V was clipped by 5 bases and J by 8 bases; unmatched bases: 9. CDR1 and CDR2 from the germline V gene are SEHNR and FQNEAQ (reference sequence). This CDR3 is 15 amino acids long. CDR3 in amino acids: CASSAPGQGGEKLFF. The CDR3 DNA reads as TGTGCCAGCAGCGCCCCGGGACAGGGTGGGGAAAAACTGTTTTTT.

The CDR3 nucleotides read TGCGCCAGCAGGGGGCCCGGGACTAGCGGTTACAATGAGCAGTTCTTC. Translating it yields CASRGPGTSGYNEQFF. The chain employs TRBV5-1 and TRBJ2-1; 11 positions match TRBD2. The germline V gene has CDR1 SGHRS and CDR2 YFSETQ. The CDR3 is made up of 16 amino acids. V was pared by 5 bases and J by 4 bases, with 8 bases of the junction left unmatched.

The rearrangement joins TRBV6-2 or TRBV6-3 to TRBJ2-1; 14 nucleotides agree with TRBD2. The CDR3 contains 17 residues. In germline, CDR1 is MNHEY, CDR2 SVGEGT. V trimming: 6 bases; J trimming: 10 bases; junction bases outside the gene matches: 14. The DNA of the CDR3 is TGTGCCAGCAGCTCAATAGTTACCGGACTAGCGGGAGGAGAGCAGTTCTTC. Protein: CASSSIVTGLAGGEQFF.

The chain has TRBV20-1 and TRBJ2-1; tentatively, D is TRBD2 (5 bases). CDR3 length: 14 residues. V lost 3 bases, J lost 0 bases, and 9 bases lay in between. Germline CDR1 is DFQATT and CDR2 is SNEGSKA (reference sequence). The CDR3 DNA is TGCAGTGCTAGTAGCGTAAACTCCTACAATGAGCAGTTCTTC. As protein: CSASSVNSYNEQFF.

The CDR3: CASSYSIGGNQPQHF. The CDR3 DNA sequence: TGTGCCAGCAGTTACTCAATCGGGGGGAATCAGCCCCAGCATTTT. V and J are TRBV6-5 and TRBJ1-5; D is possibly TRBD1 (5 bases). Trimming left V 0 bases short and J 4 bases short, with 10 bases between. CDR1 and CDR2 (germline): MNHEY, SVGAGI. The CDR3 loop spans 15 amino acids.

This chain uses TRBV9 with TRBJ2-3; 10 bases agree with TRBD2. Trimming cost V 4 bases and J 0 bases; bases outside gene matches: 8. The germline CDR1 and CDR2 sequences are SGDLS and YYNGEE. This CDR3 contains 17 residues. The CDR3 coding sequence is TGTGCCAGCAGCCCCAGCGGGGGGGCCTCTAGCACAGATACGCAGTATTTT. Its translation: CASSPSGGASSTDTQYF.

The chain links TRBV7-2 to TRBJ2-2; 9 positions agree with TRBD1. V gave up 5 bases and J gave up 7 bases; unmatched junction bases: 5. The germline CDR1 and CDR2 sequences are SGHTA and FQGNSA. CDR3 size: 14 residues. The CDR3 coding sequence is TGTGCCAGCAGCGAACAGGGGGCCGGCGGGGAGCTGTTTTTT. It yields the protein CASSEQGAGGELFF.

The V gene is TRBV5-1, the J gene TRBJ2-7, with D tentatively TRBD1 (5 bases). CDR3 size: 14 residues. Germline loops: CDR1 SGHRS, CDR2 YFSETQ. V dropped 4 bases and J dropped 0 bases, with 11 bases sitting between them. CDR3 DNA: TGCGCCAGCAGCGGGCAGGGTCCCTCCTACGAGCAGTACTTC. Translation gives CASSGQGPSYEQYF.

This chain links TRBV6-2 or TRBV6-3 with TRBJ2-4; no clear D gene. Germline-derived CDR1 and CDR2 are MNHEY and SVGEGT. V lost 6 bases and J 0 bases, leaving 9 bases between the germline ends. CDR3 size: 14 residues. DNA for the CDR3: TGTGCCAGCAGCCACAGTCTAGCCAAAAACATTCAGTACTTC. Translated, it gives CASSHSLAKNIQYF.

J is TRBJ1-5 and V is TRBV7-2; possible D gene TRBD1, 6 bases. The CDR3 runs to 17 residues. Germline CDR1 reads SGHTA; CDR2 reads FQGNSA. V was trimmed by 1 base and J by 2 bases, leaving 15 bases between them. CDR3 region: CASSLVFGGAGNQPQHF. The CDR3 bases are TGTGCCAGCAGCTTAGTTTTTGGGGGGGCGGGCAATCAGCCCCAGCATTTT.

This clone was recorded once. The chain is built from TRBV5-6 and TRBJ1-2, with D tentatively TRBD1 (5 bases). Germline V gene sequence: CDR1 SGHDT, CDR2 YYEEEE. The CDR3 is 12 residues long. Trimming took off 4 bases at V and 5 bases at J, with 9 bases between the two ends. CDR3 protein: CASSDRLYGYTF. CDR3 nucleotides: TGTGCCAGCAGCGACAGATTGTATGGCTACACCTTC. The full variable domain, its missing parts supplied by reference TRBV5-6 and TRBJ1-2, is DAGVTQSPTHLIKTRGQQVTLRCSPKSGHDTVSWYQQALGQGPQFIFQYYEEEERQRGNFPDRFSGHQFPNYSSELNVNALLLGDSALYLCASSDRLYGYTFGSGTRLTVV.

The rearrangement joins TRBV7-6 to TRBJ1-6; D is perhaps TRBD1 (5 bases). CDR3 size: 14 residues. Trimming took off 1 base at V and 9 bases at J, with 10 bases between the two ends. The germline CDR1 and CDR2 sequences are SGHVS and FNYEAQ. The CDR3 sequence is CASSLGTRGSPLHF. The CDR3 nucleotides are TGTGCCAGCAGCTTAGGGACAAGAGGTTCACCCCTCCACTTT.

This clone was detected only once. The V call is TRBV18, the J call TRBJ1-2; 8 bases are a match to TRBD1. CDR3 length: 13 amino acids. V shed 8 bases and J 8 bases; nucleotides not matched to a gene: 10. The germline gives CDR1 KGHSH, CDR2 LQKENI. CDR3 sequence: CASRETGEGGYTF. The CDR3 nucleotides are TGTGCCAGCCGGGAGACAGGGGAAGGAGGCTACACCTTC.

Regarding this clone: This specimen includes other DNA sequences encoding the same CDR3. The V call is TRBV28, the J call TRBJ2-3, with 8 bases identical to TRBD2. Germline assignment: CDR1 MDHEN and CDR2 SYDVKM. The CDR3 extends over 14 amino acids. V lost 3 bases, J lost 3 bases, and 2 bases stayed unmatched. The CDR3 reads CASSFLAGTDTQYF. Here the CDR3 DNA reads TGTGCCAGCAGTTTTTTAGCGGGAACAGATACGCAGTATTTT.

The V gene is TRBV12-3 or TRBV12-4, the J gene TRBJ2-2; 7 bases match TRBD2. After removal of 6 bases from V and 6 bases from J, the junction contained 4 bases not matched to a gene. The CDR3 is 13 amino acids. The CDR3, as DNA: TGTGCCAGCAGCCTAGGACTAGCCGGGGAGCTGTTTTTT. Translation: CASSLGLAGELFF.

The V gene is TRBV6-2 or TRBV6-3, the J gene TRBJ1-2; TRBD1 matches 9 bases. The CDR3 has 15 residues. Germline V gene sequence: CDR1 MNHEY, CDR2 SVGEGT. The V and J ends lost 4 bases and 5 bases, in that order; junction bases with no gene match: 8. The CDR3 is CASSWGQGDNYGYTF. The DNA of the CDR3 is TGTGCCAGCAGTTGGGGACAGGGAGATAATTATGGCTACACCTTC.

V is TRBV9 and J is TRBJ1-2; D is undetermined. The V end was cut by 0 bases, the J end by 5 bases, with 14 bases between. CDR3 length: 15 residues. CDR1 is SGDLS and CDR2 is YYNGEE in the germline V gene. The CDR3 bases are TGTGCCAGCAGCGTAGGGCAGACACTTAATTATGGCTACACCTTC. Its protein is CASSVGQTLNYGYTF.

The chain combines TRBV5-1 with TRBJ2-7; D gene uncertain. The CDR3 contains 14 residues. Germline CDR1 and CDR2: SGHRS and YFSETQ. Trimming shortened V by 1 base and J by 3 bases, and 11 bases separated the two germline ends. The CDR3 sequence: CASSLPGPSYEQYF. CDR3 bases: TGCGCCAGCAGCTTGCCTGGTCCCAGCTACGAGCAGTACTTC.

V gene TRBV6-4 combines with J gene TRBJ2-2; D possibly corresponds to TRBD2 (6 bases). Trimming took 0 bases from V and 2 from J, leaving 10 bases between them. CDR3 length equals 16 residues. Germline V gene data show CDR1 as MRHNA and CDR2 as SNTAGT. CDR3 nucleotides: TGTGCCAGCAGTGACTCGGGGGACTTAAACACCGGGGAGCTGTTTTTT. Translating gives CASSDSGDLNTGELFF.

This chain uses TRBV28 with TRBJ1-5, with 9 bases aligning to TRBD1. CDR3 length: 15 amino acids. Unmatched junction bases numbered 4, after V lost 5 bases and J lost 2 bases. The germline CDR1 and CDR2 sequences are MDHEN and SYDVKM. This CDR3 is CASSPGQGRNQPQHF. The CDR3 bases are TGTGCCAGCAGTCCGGGACAGGGCCGCAATCAGCCCCAGCATTTT.

This chain joins TRBV30 and TRBJ1-1; 8 nucleotides match TRBD1. The V segment lost 0 bases and the J segment 4 bases; nucleotides outside the gene matches: 7. CDR1 is GTSNPN, CDR2 SVGIG, per germline (reference sequence). This CDR3 is 15 amino acids long. Written as DNA, the CDR3 is TGTGCCTGGAGTGTATGGACAGGGATGAGCACTGAAGCTTTCTTT. Translation gives CAWSVWTGMSTEAFF.

V gene TRBV3-1 (or the pseudogene TRBV3-2) combines with J gene TRBJ1-2; D unresolved. The ends were cut back, 4 bases at V and 4 bases at J, with 13 bases in the middle. The CDR3 consists of 14 residues. Germline assignment: CDR1 LGHDT and CDR2 YNNKEL (reference sequence). The CDR3 bases are TGTGCCAGCAGCCCCTCCTGGGCTCTCTATGGCTACACCTTC. Protein sequence: CASSPSWALYGYTF.

The chain joins TRBV24-1 to TRBJ2-1; TRBD1 agrees at 9 bases. After removal of 6 bases from V and 5 bases from J, the junction contained 7 bases not matched to a gene. CDR1 and CDR2 (germline): KGHDR, SFDVKD. The CDR3 totals 15 residues. As DNA, the CDR3 is TGTGCCACCAGTATGGGGACAGGGCACGACAATGAGCAGTTCTTC. It encodes CATSMGTGHDNEQFF.

In its sample, this clone was seen once. The chain has TRBV19 and TRBJ1-1; TRBD1 aligns across 7 bases. Trimming took 3 bases from V and 5 from J; bases not matched to a gene: 15. In germline, CDR1 is LNHDA, CDR2 SQIVND (reference sequence). The CDR3 has 17 residues. In nucleotides, the CDR3 is TGTGCCAGTAGTATCGGACTCGGGACAGACTCAAGGACTGAAGCTTTCTTT. It translates to CASSIGLGTDSRTEAFF.

This clone came up once. The CDR3 DNA reads as TGTGCCACCAGCAGAGGCCGGGGGAACTATGGCTACACCTTC. Translating it yields CATSRGRGNYGYTF. The chain carries TRBV15 and TRBJ1-2; D may be TRBD1 (5 bases). The CDR3 consists of 14 residues. Germline-derived CDR1 and CDR2 are LNHNV and YYDKDF (reference sequence). V was shortened by 1 base and J by 2 bases, with 8 bases between the two germline ends.